The clone carrying this T cell receptor (beta chain) has just one count. Its antigen is as yet unknown. This entry belongs to a study of T-cell memory formation after mild COVID-19. Constant-segment primers were used for 5'RACE, and the resulting TCR alpha and TCR beta cDNA libraries carried sample barcodes and UMIs. Using its own MiXCR run on the 5' RACE reads, TCRdb lists one record per CDR3 protein. The repertoire holds under 250,000 distinct CDR3 sequences, with around a tenth as singletons. General study findings and limits: CD4+ bias marked clones expanding day 15 to 37, unlike balanced contracting clones.

Germline assignment: CDR1 SGHTA and CDR2 FQGNSA. V was trimmed by 6 bases and J by 1 base, leaving 17 bases between them. The CDR3 is made up of 16 amino acids. The source of this sequence is a man aged 18-30 years who had mild COVID-19 (a few samples of this study predate the infection). Cell type and time point are not known. Sequencing input: PBMCs or a T cell subset sorted from them (not recorded which). V and J are TRBV7-2 and TRBJ2-3; TRBD1 might be the D (6 bases). The CDR3 DNA is TGTGCCAGCAGAGAACAGGGTGAGAGAGGCACAGATACGCAGTATTTT. Its protein is CASREQGERGTDTQYF.